The sequence of this TCR beta chain was determined in a study of cytomegalovirus exposure and HLA in healthy donors. The V end was cut by 3 bases, the J end by 0 bases, with 17 bases between. The CDR3 covers 18 residues. Germline loops: CDR1 MDHEN, CDR2 SYDVKM. PCR employed 60 Vbeta and 13 Jbeta primers. Method: immunoSEQ multiplex PCR; TCRdb's copy keeps in-frame clones and lacks some. Of some 160,000 clones in the sample, over 8% are singletons; the top ten hold over 1.5%. This clone was counted only a few times. This TCR came from a male donor in good health and CMV-seronegative. The material sequenced was PBMCs. The chain links TRBV28 to TRBJ2-2, with a possible D match to TRBD1 (5 bases). Here the CDR3 reads CASSFAPPGQTNTGELFF. The CDR3 DNA is TGTGCCAGCAGTTTCGCGCCCCCCGGACAAACGAACACCGGGGAGCTGTTTTTT.